One and the same sample provided the 13 T cell receptor beta chains below, sequenced in a study of vaccination and CD4 T cells after COVID-19 (dated 2022 in TCRdb). Library creation used PCR. Sequencing took place on an Illumina iSeq 100. TCR sequencing of DNA from cultured CD4+ T cells used the Oncomine TCR Beta short-read assay at the Johns Hopkins FTIC core. Starting from the raw public reads, TCRdb applied fastp trimming at Q25, assembled clones with MiXCR and retained in-frame beta chains. Entries are consolidated by CDR3 protein sequence, retaining the most common genes and DNA. The sample has approximately 16,000 distinct CDR3 sequences on record, 30% of them singletons. The ten largest clonotypes hold 17% of the sample. The intended sense of this specimen's treatment or condition label: roughly 10-day PBMC culture with coronavirus spike peptide pools or control peptides (ViraFEST assay). Their antigens are not known.

Specimen: cultured CD4+ T cells from blood. The receptors derive from a human donor with COVID-19.

The chain is built from TRBV4-2 and TRBJ1-1; 7 bases map to TRBD1. Germline V gene data show CDR1 as LGHNA and CDR2 as YNFKEQ. This CDR3 has 13 residues. With V trimmed by 2 bases and J by 5 bases, 2 bases remained unmatched. Here the CDR3 reads CASSQRGPTEAFF. CDR3 nucleotides: TGTGCCAGCAGCCAAAGGGGGCCGACTGAAGCTTTCTTT.

The V call is TRBV2, the J call TRBJ2-5; D not certain. Trimming removed 3 bases from V and 7 bases from J, with 12 bases in between. Germline assignment: CDR1 SNHLY and CDR2 FYNNEI. This CDR3 contains 13 residues. The CDR3 DNA is TGTGCCAGCAGTGACTCACGACGGCGGACCCAGTACTTC. It is translated as CASSDSRRRTQYF.

The chain combines TRBV19 with TRBJ2-3, with D tentatively TRBD2 (5 bases). The CDR3 has 13 amino acids. Trimming removed 5 bases at V and 2 bases at J, with 8 bases between. CDR1 is LNHDA, CDR2 SQIVND, per germline (reference sequence). In nucleotides, the CDR3 is TGTGCCAGTAGTGAGGGTTACACAGATACGCAGTATTTT. Translating gives CASSEGYTDTQYF. The full variable domain, completed using reference TRBV19 and TRBJ2-3, is DGGITQSPKYLFRKEGQNVTLSCEQNLNHDAMYWYRQDPGQGLRLIYYSQIVNDFQKGDIAEGYSVSREKKESFPLTVTSAQKNPTAFYLCASSEGYTDTQYFGPGTRLTVL.

V is TRBV12-3 or TRBV12-4 and J is TRBJ1-1; D gene uncertain. The CDR3 is 13 residues long. V was shortened by 0 bases and J by 3 bases, with 5 bases between the two germline ends. The CDR3 loop is CASSLAPDTEAFF. The CDR3 DNA reads as TGTGCCAGCAGTTTAGCTCCGGACACTGAAGCTTTCTTT.

The gene calls are TRBV7-2 and TRBJ1-1; TRBD1 might be the D (5 bases). The V end lost 3 bases, the J end lost 11 bases, and 13 bases lay between the germline ends. The CDR3 spans 12 residues. The V gene's germline CDR1 is SGHTA and CDR2 FQGNSA. CDR3 protein: CASSFEGLGAFF. The DNA for the CDR3 is TGTGCCAGCAGCTTCGAGGGGCTGGGGGCTTTCTTT.

CDR3 protein: CASSDRQGARDGYTF. CDR3 DNA: TGTGCCAGCAGTGACCGACAGGGGGCTAGAGATGGCTACACCTTC. This chain joins TRBV2 and TRBJ1-2; TRBD1 aligns across 10 bases. CDR3 length: 15 residues. Losses at the gene ends were 3 bases for V and 6 bases for J; bases not matched to a gene: 7. In germline, CDR1 is SNHLY, CDR2 FYNNEI. Complete variable domain (other parts from reference TRBV2 and TRBJ1-2): EPEVTQTPSHQVTQMGQEVILRCVPISNHLYFYWYRQILGQKVEFLVSFYNNEISEKSEIFDDQFSVERPDGSNFTLKIRSTKLEDSAMYFCASSDRQGARDGYTFGSGTRLTVV.

The sample holds a few counts of this clonotype. This sequence joins TRBV30 and TRBJ2-2; 7 bases map to TRBD2. The J segment lost 7 bases and the V segment lost 0 bases, leaving 5 bases of the junction unmatched. The germline gives CDR1 GTSNPN, CDR2 SVGIG (reference sequence). The CDR3 has 14 amino acids. In DNA form, the CDR3 reads TGTGCCTGGAGTGTAGGACTAGTTAACGGGGAGCTGTTTTTT. Encoded protein: CAWSVGLVNGELFF.

The rearrangement joins TRBV7-2 to TRBJ2-5; 11 bases match TRBD1. V lost 3 bases to trimming and J lost 5 bases; unmatched junction nucleotides: 5. The CDR3 contains 15 residues. CDR1 SGHTA and CDR2 FQGNSA come from the germline V gene. DNA of the CDR3: TGTGCCAGCAGCTTCGGACAGGGGGCGTGGGAGACCCAGTACTTC. It codes for CASSFGQGAWETQYF. Based on the CDR3 plus reference TRBV7-2 and TRBJ2-5, the full variable domain is GAGVSQSPSNKVTEKGKDVELRCDPISGHTALYWYRQSLGQGLEFLIYFQGNSAPDKSGLPSDRFSAERTGGSVSTLTIQRTQQEDSAVYLCASSFGQGAWETQYFGPGTRLLVL.

The chain joins TRBV2 to TRBJ2-7; 10 bases fit TRBD2. V trimming: 7 bases; J trimming: 2 bases; junction bases outside the gene matches: 8. The CDR3 sequence is 15 residues long. CDR1 and CDR2 from the germline V gene are SNHLY and FYNNEI. CDR3 nucleotides: TGTGCCAGCACCCCCGGACTAGCGGCTCCCTACGAGCAGTACTTC. This gives the protein CASTPGLAAPYEQYF. Complete variable domain (other parts from reference TRBV2 and TRBJ2-7): EPEVTQTPSHQVTQMGQEVILRCVPISNHLYFYWYRQILGQKVEFLVSFYNNEISEKSEIFDDQFSVERPDGSNFTLKIRSTKLEDSAMYFCASTPGLAAPYEQYFGPGTRLTVT.

This clonotype turned up a few times. V usage is TRBV10-3 and J usage is TRBJ2-7, with D maybe TRBD1 (7 bases). The V gene lost 6 bases and the J gene lost 3 bases, with 12 bases spanning the gap. Germline-derived CDR1 and CDR2 are ENHRY and SYGVKD. The CDR3 contains 13 residues. The CDR3 region has the DNA TGTGCCATCAGCGGGGGACAGCTCTACGAGCAGTACTTC. Translation: CAISGGQLYEQYF.

The rearrangement links TRBV19 to TRBJ2-1; the D gene could be TRBD1 or TRBD2 (5 bases each). V lost 3 bases to trimming and J lost 2 bases, with 11 bases between them. Germline lookup yields CDR1 LNHDA and CDR2 SQIVND (reference sequence). The CDR3 has 15 amino acids. This CDR3 reads CASSIRDRAYNEQFF. In DNA, the CDR3 is TGTGCCAGTAGTATCCGGGACCGAGCCTACAATGAGCAGTTCTTC.

The gene calls are TRBV2 and TRBJ2-2; D not certain. Germline V gene sequence: CDR1 SNHLY, CDR2 FYNNEI. The CDR3 spans 13 residues. With 7 bases removed from V and 4 bases from J, the gap between germline ends came to 10 bases. CDR3 loop: CASNVRVTGELFF. The CDR3, as DNA: TGTGCCAGCAATGTAAGGGTCACCGGGGAGCTGTTTTTT.

The V and J genes are TRBV6-1 and TRBJ1-5; 8 positions match TRBD1. The CDR3 consists of 14 residues. Germline CDR1 reads MNHNS; CDR2 reads SASEGT. V shed 5 bases, J shed 7 bases, and the junction held 7 bases outside the gene matches. DNA for the CDR3: TGTGCCAGCAGTCCACGACAGGGGTACCAGCCCCAGCATTTT. Translated: CASSPRQGYQPQHF.